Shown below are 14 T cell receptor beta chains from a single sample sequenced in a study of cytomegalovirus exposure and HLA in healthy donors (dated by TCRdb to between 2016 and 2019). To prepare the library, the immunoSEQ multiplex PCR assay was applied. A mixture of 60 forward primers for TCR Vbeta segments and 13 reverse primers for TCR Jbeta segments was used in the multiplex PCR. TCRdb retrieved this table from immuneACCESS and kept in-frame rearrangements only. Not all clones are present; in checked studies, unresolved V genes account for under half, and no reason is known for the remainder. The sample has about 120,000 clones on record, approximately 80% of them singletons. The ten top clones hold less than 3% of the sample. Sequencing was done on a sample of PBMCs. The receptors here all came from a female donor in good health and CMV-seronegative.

CDR3 residues: CASSTLGQAQNSPLHF. The CDR3 DNA follows: TGTGCCAGCAGCACTCTGGGACAGGCTCAAAATTCACCCCTCCACTTT. V usage is TRBV5-6 and J usage is TRBJ1-6; 8 bases map to TRBD1. Germline CDR1 reads SGHDT; CDR2 reads YYEEEE. The CDR3 runs 16 residues. Germline trimming cut 4 bases from V and 7 bases from J; bases unmatched to any gene: 10.

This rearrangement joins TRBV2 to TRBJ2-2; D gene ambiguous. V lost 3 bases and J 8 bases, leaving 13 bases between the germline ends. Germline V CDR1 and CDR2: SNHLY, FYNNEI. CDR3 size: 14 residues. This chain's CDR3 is CASSEPRSIGELFF. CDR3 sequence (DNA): TGTGCCAGCAGTGAGCCTAGATCGATAGGGGAGCTGTTTTTT.

In nucleotides, the CDR3 is TGTGCCAGCAGCCGAGGAGCCGACAGGGACTATGGCTACACCTTC. It translates to CASSRGADRDYGYTF. The V and J genes are TRBV5-4 and TRBJ1-2; 7 bases align to TRBD1. The CDR3 runs to 15 residues. V gave up 4 bases and J gave up 3 bases; unmatched junction bases: 9. Germline lookup yields CDR1 SGHNT and CDR2 YYREEE (reference sequence).

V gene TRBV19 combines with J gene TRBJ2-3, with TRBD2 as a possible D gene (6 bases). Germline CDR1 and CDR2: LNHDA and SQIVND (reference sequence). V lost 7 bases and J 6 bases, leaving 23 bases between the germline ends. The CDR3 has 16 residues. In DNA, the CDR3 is TGTGCCAGTAAAGTGACGGACGGGGGATCGACGGATACGCAGTATTTT. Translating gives CASKVTDGGSTDTQYF. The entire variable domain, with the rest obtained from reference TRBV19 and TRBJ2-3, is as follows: DGGITQSPKYLFRKEGQNVTLSCEQNLNHDAMYWYRQDPGQGLRLIYYSQIVNDFQKGDIAEGYSVSREKKESFPLTVTSAQKNPTAFYLCASKVTDGGSTDTQYFGPGTRLTVL.

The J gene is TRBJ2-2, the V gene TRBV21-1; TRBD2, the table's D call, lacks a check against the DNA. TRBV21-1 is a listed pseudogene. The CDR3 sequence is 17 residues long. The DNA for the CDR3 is TGTGCCAGCAGCCCTCCCCTGGGGGGGCCCCGGACCGGGGAGCTGTTTTTT. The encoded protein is CASSPPLGGPRTGELFF.

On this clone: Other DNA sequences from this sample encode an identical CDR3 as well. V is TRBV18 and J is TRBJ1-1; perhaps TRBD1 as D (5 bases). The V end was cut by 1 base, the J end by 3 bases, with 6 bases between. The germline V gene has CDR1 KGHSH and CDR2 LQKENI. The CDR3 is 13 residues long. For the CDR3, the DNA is TGTGCCAGCTCACCACAGACAGACACTGAAGCTTTCTTT. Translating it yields CASSPQTDTEAFF.

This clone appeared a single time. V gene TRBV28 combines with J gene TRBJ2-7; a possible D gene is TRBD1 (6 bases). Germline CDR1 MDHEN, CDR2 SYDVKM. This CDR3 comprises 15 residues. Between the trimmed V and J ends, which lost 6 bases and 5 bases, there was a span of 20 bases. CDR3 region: CASSPNRVQANEQYF. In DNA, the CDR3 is TGTGCCAGCAGCCCAAACAGGGTGCAGGCTAACGAGCAGTACTTC.

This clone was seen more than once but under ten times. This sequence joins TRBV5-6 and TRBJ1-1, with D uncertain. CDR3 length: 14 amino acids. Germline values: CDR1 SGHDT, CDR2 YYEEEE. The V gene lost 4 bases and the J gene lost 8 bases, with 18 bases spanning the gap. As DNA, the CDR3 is TGTGCCAGCAGCCAGAGAGAGTTGGGCCCCGAAGCTTTCTTT. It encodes CASSQRELGPEAFF. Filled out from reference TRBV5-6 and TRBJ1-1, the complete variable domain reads DAGVTQSPTHLIKTRGQQVTLRCSPKSGHDTVSWYQQALGQGPQFIFQYYEEEERQRGNFPDRFSGHQFPNYSSELNVNALLLGDSALYLCASSQRELGPEAFFGQGTRLTVV.

The CDR3 reads CASSLRDRDEQYF. For the CDR3, the DNA is TGTGCCAGCAGTTTGCGGGACAGGGATGAGCAGTACTTC. This chain uses TRBV27 with TRBJ2-7; TRBD1 matches at 9 bases. Germline V CDR1 and CDR2: MNHEY, SMNVEV (reference sequence). Trimming at V came to 3 bases and at J to 7 bases, leaving 4 bases not matched to a gene. The CDR3 consists of 13 residues.

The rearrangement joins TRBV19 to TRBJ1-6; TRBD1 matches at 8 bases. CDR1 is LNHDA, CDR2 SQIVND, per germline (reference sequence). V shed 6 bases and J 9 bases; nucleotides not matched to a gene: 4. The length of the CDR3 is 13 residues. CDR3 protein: CASRQGAGSPLHF. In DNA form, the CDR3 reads TGTGCCAGTAGGCAGGGGGCTGGTTCACCCCTCCACTTT.

This chain's CDR3 is CAWSSSGGYTF. CDR3 nucleotide sequence: TGTGCCTGGAGTTCATCAGGTGGCTACACCTTC. The V call is TRBV30, the J call TRBJ1-2, with D unclear. The CDR3 has 11 amino acids. Germline V gives CDR1 GTSNPN, CDR2 SVGIG (reference sequence). Deletions cut 2 bases from V and 7 bases from J, with 8 bases between.

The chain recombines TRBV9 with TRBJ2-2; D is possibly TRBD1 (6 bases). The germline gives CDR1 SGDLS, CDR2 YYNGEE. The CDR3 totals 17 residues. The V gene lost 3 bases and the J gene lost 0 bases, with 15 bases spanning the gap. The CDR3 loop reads CASSAPTGTPNTGELFF. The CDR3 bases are TGTGCCAGCAGCGCCCCGACCGGGACACCGAACACCGGGGAGCTGTTTTTT.

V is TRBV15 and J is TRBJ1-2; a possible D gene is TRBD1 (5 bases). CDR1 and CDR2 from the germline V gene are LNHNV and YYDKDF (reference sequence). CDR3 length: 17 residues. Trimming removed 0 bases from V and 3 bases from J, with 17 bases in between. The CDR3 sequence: CATSREKPITGDYGYTF. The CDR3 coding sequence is TGTGCCACCAGCAGAGAGAAACCAATAACAGGTGACTATGGCTACACCTTC.

DNA for the CDR3: TGTGCCAGCAGCCAAGGCTTCAGGGTTGATGAAAAACTGTTTTTT. As protein: CASSQGFRVDEKLFF. The chain joins TRBV14 to TRBJ1-4, with D maybe TRBD1 (5 bases). Germline V CDR1 and CDR2: SGHDN, FVKESK. The CDR3 totals 15 residues. V was shortened by 1 base and J by 6 bases, with 12 bases between the two germline ends.